This section outlines one T cell receptor beta chain sequence together with its context. No antigen is known for it. The data originate from a study of OX40 agonist ivuxolimab in advanced cancers. Produced via immunoSEQ multiplex PCR; TCRdb's table is partial and in-frame only. The sample holds around 19,000 clones; around 84% are singletons and the top ten take about 16%. This CDR3 contains 14 residues. V lost 4 bases, J lost 2 bases, and 4 bases stayed unmatched. Per the germline V gene, CDR1 is SGHRS and CDR2 is YFSETQ. Findings and caveats of the study: Expanded peripheral T cells had an undetermined antigen specificity.

The sample in question was CD4+ or CD8+ T cells sorted from blood, obtained in a trial of the OX40 agonist ivuxolimab. The genes are TRBV5-1 and TRBJ2-5; 8 nucleotides line up with TRBD1. The receptor was isolated from an adult with an advanced solid tumor such as melanoma, head and neck, liver or kidney cancer. DNA for the CDR3: TGCGCCAGCAGCGCAGACAGGGGACAAGAGACCCAGTACTTC. It specifies CASSADRGQETQYF.